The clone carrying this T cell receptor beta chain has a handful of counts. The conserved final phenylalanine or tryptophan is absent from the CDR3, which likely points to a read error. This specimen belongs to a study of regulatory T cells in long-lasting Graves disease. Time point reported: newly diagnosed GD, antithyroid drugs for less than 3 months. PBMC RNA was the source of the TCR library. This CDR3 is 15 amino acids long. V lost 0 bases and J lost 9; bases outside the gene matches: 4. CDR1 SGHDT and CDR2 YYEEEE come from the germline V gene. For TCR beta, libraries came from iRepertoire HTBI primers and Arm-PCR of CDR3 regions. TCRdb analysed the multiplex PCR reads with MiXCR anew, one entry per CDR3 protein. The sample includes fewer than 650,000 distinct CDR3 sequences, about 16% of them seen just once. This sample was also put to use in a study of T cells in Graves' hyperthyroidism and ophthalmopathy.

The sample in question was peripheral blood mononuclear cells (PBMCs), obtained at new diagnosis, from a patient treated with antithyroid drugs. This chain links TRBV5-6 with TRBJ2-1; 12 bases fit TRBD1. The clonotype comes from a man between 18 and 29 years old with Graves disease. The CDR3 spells CASSLEGQGATEQFL. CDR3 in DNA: TGTGCCAGCAGCTTGGAGGGACAGGGGGCGACTGAGCAGTTCCTC.